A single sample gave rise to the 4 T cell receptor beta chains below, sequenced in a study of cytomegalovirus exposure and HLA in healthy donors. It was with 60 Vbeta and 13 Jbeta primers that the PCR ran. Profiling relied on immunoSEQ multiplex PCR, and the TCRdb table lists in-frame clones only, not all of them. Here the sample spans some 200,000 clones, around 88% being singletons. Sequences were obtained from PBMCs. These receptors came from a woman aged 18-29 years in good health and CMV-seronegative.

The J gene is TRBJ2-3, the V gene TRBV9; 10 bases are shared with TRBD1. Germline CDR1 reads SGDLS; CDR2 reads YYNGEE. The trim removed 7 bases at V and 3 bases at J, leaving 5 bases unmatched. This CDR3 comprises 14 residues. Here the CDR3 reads CASGRQGATDTQYF. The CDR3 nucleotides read TGTGCCAGCGGACGACAGGGGGCAACAGATACGCAGTATTTT.

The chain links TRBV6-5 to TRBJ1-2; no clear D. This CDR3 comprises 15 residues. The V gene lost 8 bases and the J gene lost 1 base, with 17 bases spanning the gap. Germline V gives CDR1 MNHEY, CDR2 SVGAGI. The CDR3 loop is CASGQPPQLNYGYTF. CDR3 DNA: TGTGCCAGCGGCCAACCTCCACAGCTTAACTATGGCTACACCTTC.

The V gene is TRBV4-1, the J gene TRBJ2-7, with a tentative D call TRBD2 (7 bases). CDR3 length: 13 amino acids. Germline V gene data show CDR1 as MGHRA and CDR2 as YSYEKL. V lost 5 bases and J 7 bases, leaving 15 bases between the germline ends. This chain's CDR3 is CASSAGGGGEQYF. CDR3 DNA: TGCGCCAGCAGCGCCGGCGGGGGCGGGGAGCAGTACTTC.

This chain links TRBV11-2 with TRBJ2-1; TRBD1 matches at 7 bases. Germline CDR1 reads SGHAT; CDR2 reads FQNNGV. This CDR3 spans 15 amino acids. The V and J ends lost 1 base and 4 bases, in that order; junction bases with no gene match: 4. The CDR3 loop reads CASSLGQGIYNEQFF. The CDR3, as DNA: TGTGCCAGCAGCTTAGGACAGGGTATTTACAATGAGCAGTTCTTC.